This entry is about one T cell receptor beta chain. The data are from a study of a mutant IDH1 vaccine in newly diagnosed glioma. V shed 2 bases, J shed 5 bases, and the junction held 3 bases outside the gene matches. The V gene's germline CDR1 is WNHNN and CDR2 SYGVQD (reference sequence). CDR3 length: 16 amino acids. Only in-frame clones appear in the TCRdb table, and some are missing; sequencing was by immunoSEQ multiplex PCR. This sample has 90,000 to 100,000 clones, with roughly 90% found just once. Indicated time point: baseline, week 1 (first vaccination visit). Treatment here: pre-vaccination baseline after standard-of-care therapy.

The chain employs TRBV10-1 and TRBJ2-3; 14 bases map to TRBD2. The starting material was PBMCs, obtained from a glioma patient treated with radiotherapy, temozolomide or both. The TCR sequence derives from a woman aged 45-65 years with glioma. CDR3 loop: CASSEGLAGGVDTQYF. Here the CDR3 DNA reads TGCGCCAGCAGTGAGGGACTAGCGGGAGGAGTAGATACGCAGTATTTT.